A single sample gave rise to the 5 T cell receptor beta chains below, sequenced in a study of regulatory T cells in long-lasting Graves disease (dated by TCRdb to 2020 to 2022). Interpreted using the paper, the time point label stands for: newly diagnosed GD, antithyroid drugs for less than 3 months. For both TCR sequencing and RNA sequencing, RNA was extracted from PBMCs in TRIzol. Receptor libraries were prepared by multiplex PCR. For sequencing, an Illumina HiSeq 4000 was employed. To build TCR beta libraries, CDR3 regions were amplified by Arm-PCR using iRepertoire HTBI primers. TCRdb reworked the public reads: Q25 trimming with fastp, MiXCR clone assembly, productive beta chains retained. A single entry per CDR3 protein holds the most common genes and DNA from its merged rows. Within this sample are roughly 430,000 distinct CDR3 sequences, with about 15% of them counted one time only. The biggest ten clones account for about 11% of the sample.

These data are also associated with another study on T cells in Graves' hyperthyroidism and ophthalmopathy.

This specimen consisted of peripheral blood mononuclear cells (PBMCs), obtained at new diagnosis, from a patient treated with antithyroid drugs. The receptor set was obtained from a woman aged 30 to 39 with Graves disease. Donor details come from another sample of the same person, matched by shared clones.

Ten or more counts support this clonotype. The chain has TRBV6-5 and TRBJ2-7; 7 bases are a match to TRBD2. The CDR3 totals 21 residues. The J segment lost 3 bases and the V segment lost 4 bases, leaving 27 bases of the junction unmatched. The germline gives CDR1 MNHEY, CDR2 SVGAGI. CDR3 nucleotide sequence: TGTGCCAGCAGTTCCCAACCTTCTAGCGGCAGACCCCACCTCCCGATCTACGAGCAGTACTTC. This sequence encodes CASSSQPSSGRPHLPIYEQYF.

This clonotype was detected many times. CDR3: CASTTHRDEKLFF. The CDR3 nucleotides read TGTGCCAGCACTACCCACAGGGATGAAAAACTGTTTTTT. The chain has TRBV28 and TRBJ1-4; D is possibly TRBD1 (6 bases). The germline CDR1 and CDR2 sequences are MDHEN and SYDVKM. Trimming removed 7 bases at V and 6 bases at J, with 12 bases between. The CDR3 contains 13 residues.

The chain joins TRBV20-1 to TRBJ2-1; 11 bases are a match to TRBD2. Germline V gene lookup returns CDR1 DFQATT and CDR2 SNEGSKA (reference sequence). Trimming took 0 bases from V and 9 from J; bases not matched to a gene: 4. This CDR3 comprises 14 residues. The DNA of the CDR3 is TGCAGTGCTAGAGATCGACTAGCGGGAAGTGAGCAGTTCTTC. This encodes CSARDRLAGSEQFF.

This clonotype was seen many times. The V call is TRBV20-1, the J call TRBJ2-7, with 9 positions matching TRBD2. V dropped 0 bases and J dropped 6; count of bases not matched to a gene: 6. Germline CDR1 and CDR2: DFQATT and SNEGSKA (reference sequence). This CDR3 has 14 amino acids. The DNA of the CDR3 is TGCAGTGCTAGAGAGGGACTAGCAGGTAGCGAGCAGTACTTC. It encodes CSAREGLAGSEQYF.

This clonotype was seen a few times. This chain connects TRBV27 to TRBJ2-7, with 10 bases fitting TRBD2. J lost 4 bases, V lost 1 base, and 4 bases had no gene match. The CDR3 extends over 15 amino acids. Germline CDR1 and CDR2: MNHEY and SMNVEV (reference sequence). The CDR3: CASSLFPSGSYEQYF. CDR3 sequence (DNA): TGTGCCAGCAGTTTATTCCCTAGCGGGAGTTACGAGCAGTACTTC.